This is a list of T cell receptor beta chains from one sample in a study of Ad26.COV2.S vaccination and SARS-CoV-2 variants. Assay: immunoSEQ multiplex PCR; the TCRdb copy retains only in-frame clones and omits some. The table has some 340,000 clones, around 84% seen once; the top ten hold roughly 2.1%. The specimen was peripheral blood, collected in a trial of Ad26.COV2.S vaccine versus placebo. The source is a person between 18 and 65 years old who received the Ad26.COV2.S COVID-19 vaccine or a placebo. Each CDR3 is given with its conserved first and last residue. The D gene is left open where the match is weak. Rows may omit the clone size; those that give it use once, few, many or a size class.

TRBJ1-2,TRBV29-1,-,-,TGCAGCGTTGCCGGGACACCACGTAACTATGGCTACACCTTC,CSVAGTPRNYGYTF
TRBJ1-2,TRBV15,TRBD1,-,TGTGCCACCAGCAGATGGGGGACAGGGACCGGAGGCTACACCTTC,CATSRWGTGTGGYTF
TRBJ2-3,TRBV7-2,TRBD2,-,TGTGCCAGCGGGGGGGAGGTAACAGATACGCAGTATTTT,CASGGEVTDTQYF
TRBJ2-2,TRBV2,-,-,TGTGCCAGCAGTGAAAGAAGTGTTAACACCGGGGAGCTGTTTTTT,CASSERSVNTGELFF
TRBJ2-6,TRBV18,-,-,TGTGCCAGCTCACCACAGTACGGGGCCAACGTCCTGACTTTC,CASSPQYGANVLTF
TRBJ1-6,TRBV6-5,-,-,TGTGCCAGCTGTCTCGGCAGCTCCTATAATTCACCCCTCCACTTT,CASCLGSSYNSPLHF
TRBJ2-6,TRBV6-2/TRBV6-3,-,-,TGTGCCAGCAGTTACGGCGGTTCAGGGGCCAACGTCCTGACTTTC,CASSYGGSGANVLTF
TRBJ2-4,TRBV6-2/TRBV6-3,TRBD1,-,TGTGCCAGCAGCCTCACAGGGGCGGAAAACATTCAGTACTTC,CASSLTGAENIQYF
TRBJ2-3,TRBV9,TRBD2,-,TGTGCCAGCAGCGACTCCGGGGGGACAGATACGCAGTATTTT,CASSDSGGTDTQYF
TRBJ1-1,TRBV12-3/TRBV12-4,-,few,TGTGCCAGCAGTTTTTGGGGAGAAACTGAAGCTTTCTTT,CASSFWGETEAFF
TRBJ1-1,TRBV12-3/TRBV12-4,TRBD1,-,TGTGCCAGCAGTTTCGGACAGGGTAAAGCTTTCTTT,CASSFGQGKAFF
TRBJ1-1,TRBV5-1,-,-,TGCGCCAGCAGCTCGGGGGGCCAGAACACTGAAGCTTTCTTT,CASSSGGQNTEAFF
TRBJ1-1,TRBV5-1,-,-,TGCGCCAGCAGCCCGGTGAGCCGGGGAATGAACACTGAAGCTTTCTTT,CASSPVSRGMNTEAFF
TRBJ2-1,TRBV7-2,-,-,TGTGCCAGCAGCTCTAGTGGGTCCTACAATGAGCAGTTCTTC,CASSSSGSYNEQFF
TRBJ2-3,TRBV5-1,TRBD2,-,TGCGCCAGCAGCTTCAAACTAGCGGTTAGCACAGATACGCAGTATTTT,CASSFKLAVSTDTQYF
TRBJ1-2,TRBV11-3,-,-,TGTGCCAGCACCACCACTGGGGTTAGGGTCTATGGCTACACCTTC,CASTTTGVRVYGYTF
TRBJ1-4,TRBV23-1,-,few,TGCGCCAGCAGTCAAAGTTCGGGGGAAAAACTGTTTTTT,CASSQSSGEKLFF
TRBJ1-1,TRBV27,-,-,TGTGCCAGCAGTTTTAGGGCTGTGGCAGGCGTAGAAGATGAAGCTTTCTTT,CASSFRAVAGVEDEAFF
TRBJ2-3,TRBV5-1,TRBD1,-,TGCGCCAGCAGCCCGGACAGGGATACAGATACGCAGTATTTT,CASSPDRDTDTQYF
TRBJ2-2,TRBV19,TRBD1,-,TGTGCCAGTAGTATCACCGGGACAGACTCCGGGGAGCTGTTTTTT,CASSITGTDSGELFF
TRBJ1-2,TRBV7-8,-,-,TGTGCCAGCAGCTTAATGGGGGTCTATGGCTACACCTTC,CASSLMGVYGYTF
TRBJ2-7,TRBV6-2/TRBV6-3,-,-,TGTGCCAGCAGTTACTCGATCCAGCCCTCCTACGAGCAGTACTTC,CASSYSIQPSYEQYF
TRBJ2-7,TRBV2,TRBD1,-,TGTGCCAGCAATTTATTGGGGACAGGAGCCTACGAGCAGTACTTC,CASNLLGTGAYEQYF
TRBJ2-7,TRBV7-2,TRBD1,-,TGTGCCAGCAGCTCACAGGGGGCGCATATTTACGAGCAGTACTTC,CASSSQGAHIYEQYF
TRBJ1-2,TRBV6-6,-,-,TGTGCCAGCAGTCCTGGATATGGCTACACCTTC,CASSPGYGYTF
TRBJ1-3,TRBV5-1,TRBD1,-,TGCGCCAGCAGCCGGGACAGCCTCTGGGGAAACACCATATATTTT,CASSRDSLWGNTIYF
TRBJ1-1,TRBV6-4,-,-,TGTGCCAGCAGTTCCCGAATGAACACTGAAGCTTTCTTT,CASSSRMNTEAFF
TRBJ2-6,TRBV4-1,TRBD1,-,TGCGCCAGCAGCCAAGGACAGGGGGCCGCTGGGGCCAACGTCCTGACTTTC,CASSQGQGAAGANVLTF
TRBJ1-2,TRBV7-2,-,-,TGTGCCAGCAGCTTAGCGCCAGGAGCTAACTATGGCTACACCTTC,CASSLAPGANYGYTF
TRBJ1-3,TRBV5-1,-,-,TGCGCCAGCAGCTTGGCCGGCAGGGGAAGGCTCCAGGGGAGAGTCAACACCATATATTTT,CASSLAGRGRLQGRVNTIYF
TRBJ2-5,TRBV5-1,-,-,TGCGCCAGCAGCTCAGGATACACGCAAGAGACCCAGTACTTC,CASSSGYTQETQYF
TRBJ1-2,TRBV6-2/TRBV6-3,-,few,TGTGCCAGCAGTAAGAGGCGGTCTAACTATGGCTACACCTTC,CASSKRRSNYGYTF
TRBJ1-2,TRBV7-2,TRBD1,few,TGTGCCAGCAGCTTTGGACAGGGACTCTATGGCTACACCTTC,CASSFGQGLYGYTF
TRBJ1-6,TRBV9,-,-,TGTGCCAGCAGTCCTCAGGGCTGGAATTCACCCCTCCACTTT,CASSPQGWNSPLHF
TRBJ2-1,TRBV19,TRBD2,-,TGTGCCAGTAACCCTTCGGGACTAGTCTACAATGAGCAGTTCTTC,CASNPSGLVYNEQFF
TRBJ2-3,TRBV4-3,-,few,TGCGCCAGCAGCCAAGATCCAGGGTTGACAGATACGCAGTATTTT,CASSQDPGLTDTQYF
TRBJ1-1,TRBV10-3,-,few,TGTGCCATCACGAAGGAGCGGGACACTGAAGCTTTCTTT,CAITKERDTEAFF
TRBJ1-5,TRBV30,-,-,TGTGCCTGGAGTGGACAGCTCACAGACAATCAGCCCCAGCATTTT,CAWSGQLTDNQPQHF
TRBJ1-5,TRBV6-2/TRBV6-3,-,-,TGTGCCAGCAGTTCCACCCTCAAGGGGAGCGGGCGAGAGCCCCAGCATTTT,CASSSTLKGSGREPQHF
TRBJ2-5,TRBV6-5,-,-,TGTGCCAGCAGTTACGGTATAGACGGGCTCTCCGAGACCCAGTACTTC,CASSYGIDGLSETQYF